Sequencing of this T cell receptor beta chain was carried out in a study of beta chain features in type 1 diabetes. Broader study findings: TCRB repertoires of naive, central memory and Treg cells appeared more similar among patients than among healthy donors. Among all four CD4+ subsets, Type 1 diabetes patients had TCRB CDR3s that were moderately but significantly shorter. Overrepresentation of cells with high TCR expression could result from cDNA sequencing.

Expressed TCRB transcripts were sequenced because the entire RNA isolate underwent reverse transcription. Using immunoSEQ multiplex PCR, the repertoire was profiled, and TCRdb retains in-frame clones only, with some absent. The sample gives over 650,000 clones, around an eighth of which show up once; approximately 0.039% is in the top ten. CD45RO/CCR7/CD25/CD127/CD95/CD27 separated CD4+ naive, central memory, regulatory and stem cell-like memory cells by sorting. About this clone itself: Antigen: not known.

Germline V lookup: CDR1 SGDLS, CDR2 YYNGEE. J gave up 4 bases and V 0 bases, and 3 bases lay outside the gene matches. The CDR3 extends over 15 amino acids. The receptor was derived from a man aged 18 to 35 with type 1 diabetes. This chain links TRBV9 with TRBJ2-7, with TRBD1 matching 11 bases. The material sequenced was naive CD4+ T cells from blood. The CDR3 nucleotides read TGTGCCAGCAGCGTAGGTGGGGACAGGGGGTACGAGCAGTACTTC. This codes for CASSVGGDRGYEQYF.